This T cell receptor (beta chain) stems from a study of T cells in Graves' hyperthyroidism and ophthalmopathy. Study-wide background: Peripheral blood was collected at initial diagnosis, before any treatment. Study conclusions and caveats: Researchers found most expanded thyroid clonotypes above 0.001 in blood as well.

In this sample, this clonotype turned up many times. Antigen unknown. Researchers amplified the TCR beta CDR3 regions from RNA transcripts. Primed by the HTBI set, a first-round RT-PCR was run on the TCR CDR3. TCRdb used MiXCR to reprocess the multiplex PCR reads, holding one entry per CDR3 protein. The repertoire has hundreds of thousands of distinct CDR3 sequences, over 15% of them found once; the top ten carry over 45%. The CDR3 contains 14 residues. Germline V gives CDR1 SNHLY, CDR2 FYNNEI. The ends lost 4 bases at V and 8 bases at J; junction bases unmatched: 8. Isolation of PBMCs was performed on 8 to 10 ml fresh peripheral blood.

The sample consisted of blood. This receptor was identified in a woman in her sixties with Graves' ophthalmopathy. V and J are TRBV2 and TRBJ1-2; 9 positions match TRBD1. In DNA, the CDR3 is TGTGCCAGCAGTGCTACAGGGGGCGCGGGGGGCTACACCTTC. This gives the protein CASSATGGAGGYTF.